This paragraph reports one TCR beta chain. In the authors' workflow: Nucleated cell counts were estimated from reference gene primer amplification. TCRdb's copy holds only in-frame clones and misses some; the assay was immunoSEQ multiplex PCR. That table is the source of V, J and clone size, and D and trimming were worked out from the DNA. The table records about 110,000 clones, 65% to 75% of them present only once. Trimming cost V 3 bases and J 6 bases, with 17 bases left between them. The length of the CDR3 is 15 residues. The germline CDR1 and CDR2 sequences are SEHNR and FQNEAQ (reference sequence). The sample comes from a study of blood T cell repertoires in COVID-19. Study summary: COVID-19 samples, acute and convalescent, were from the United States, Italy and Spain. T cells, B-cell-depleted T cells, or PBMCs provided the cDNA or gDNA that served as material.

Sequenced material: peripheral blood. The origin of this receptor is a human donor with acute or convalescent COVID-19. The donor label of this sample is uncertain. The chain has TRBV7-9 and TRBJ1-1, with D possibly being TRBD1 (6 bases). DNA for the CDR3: TGTGCCAGCAGCTTCCCAAGTTTCGAGGGGGCTGAAGCTTTCTTT. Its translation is CASSFPSFEGAEAFF.